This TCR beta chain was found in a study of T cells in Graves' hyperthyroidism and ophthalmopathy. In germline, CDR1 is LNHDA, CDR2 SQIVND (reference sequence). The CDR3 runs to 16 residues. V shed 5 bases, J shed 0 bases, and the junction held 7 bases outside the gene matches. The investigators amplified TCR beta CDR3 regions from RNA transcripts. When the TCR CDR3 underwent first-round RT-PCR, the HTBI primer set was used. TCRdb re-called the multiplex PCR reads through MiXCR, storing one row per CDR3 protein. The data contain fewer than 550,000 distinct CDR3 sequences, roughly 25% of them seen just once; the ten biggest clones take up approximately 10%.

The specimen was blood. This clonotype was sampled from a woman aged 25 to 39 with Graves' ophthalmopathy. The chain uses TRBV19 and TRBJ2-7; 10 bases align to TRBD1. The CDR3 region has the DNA TGTGCCAGTAGTCCATTCGGACAGGGGGTCTCCTACGAGCAGTACTTC. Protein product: CASSPFGQGVSYEQYF. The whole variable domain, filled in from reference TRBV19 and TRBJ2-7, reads DGGITQSPKYLFRKEGQNVTLSCEQNLNHDAMYWYRQDPGQGLRLIYYSQIVNDFQKGDIAEGYSVSREKKESFPLTVTSAQKNPTAFYLCASSPFGQGVSYEQYFGPGTRLTVT.